Listed below are T cell receptor beta chains from one sample, sequenced in a study of shared clonotypes between healthy human individuals. Here immunoSEQ multiplex PCR was the method, and the copy in TCRdb shows in-frame clones only, minus some. This table has about half a million clones, 81% appearing once. The sample comprised PBMCs. The receptors come from a woman between 40 and 55 years old in good health. Some clones in this sample may be carry-over from other donors' samples. CDR3s include the opening cysteine and the closing phenylalanine or tryptophan. A D gene is named only where the DNA matches it firmly. Size tells how often a clone was seen (once, few, many) or the class of an expanded clone, and some rows leave it out.

TRBD2 | TRBJ2-7 | - | TRBV4-3 | TGCGCCAGCAGCAGGGCCCCGGGCTTCCCAGCGGGACGGTCCTACGAGCAGTACTTC | CASSRAPGFPAGRSYEQYF
- | TRBJ1-1 | few | TRBV28 | TGTGCCAGCAAGCCCCCCCCTGGGAATAATCCTGAAGCTTTCTTT | CASKPPPGNNPEAFF
TRBD2 | TRBJ2-7 | - | TRBV5-1 | TGCGCCAGCAGCTTGGGGTTAGTTGCGGGACTAGCGGGAGACGAGCAGTACTTC | CASSLGLVAGLAGDEQYF
- | TRBJ2-5 | - | TRBV19 | TGTGCCAGTAGTACTGAGACCCAGTACTTC | CASSTETQYF
- | TRBJ2-2 | - | TRBV5-1 | TGCGCCAGCAGCTACGACAGACTGAACACCGGGGAGCTGTTTTTT | CASSYDRLNTGELFF
TRBD1 | TRBJ1-5 | - | TRBV10-2 | TGCGCCAGCAGTGCACAGGGGTTTGATCAGCCCCAGCATTTT | CASSAQGFDQPQHF
TRBD2 | TRBJ2-5 | - | TRBV15 | TGTGCCACCAGCAGAGAAATCCTAGCGGGAGTATCAGGGCAGGAGACCCAGTACTTC | CATSREILAGVSGQETQYF
- | TRBJ2-1 | once | TRBV4-2 | TGTGCCAGCAGCCAAGAAGACAGTTCTTTGCCACAGTTCTTC | CASSQEDSSLPQFF
- | TRBJ2-7 | - | TRBV7-6 | TGTGCCAGCAGCTTAGTGGTGGGGACCTCCTACGAGCAGTACTTC | CASSLVVGTSYEQYF
TRBD2 | TRBJ2-1 | - | TRBV30 | TGTGCCTGGAGTATAGGGAGGACTAGCGGTGTCAATGAGCAGTTCTTC | CAWSIGRTSGVNEQFF
- | TRBJ1-5 | - | TRBV12-5 | TGTGCTAGTGGTTTGGTAAGGGGGGAGGTTGCCCAAAATCAGCCCCAGCATTTT | CASGLVRGEVAQNQPQHF
- | TRBJ2-1 | - | TRBV7-2 | TGTGCCAGCAGCTTAAAGTCCGCAGAGTACAATGAGCAGTTCTTC | CASSLKSAEYNEQFF
TRBD1 | TRBJ1-3 | - | TRBV6-5 | TGTGCCAGCAGTTACCGGGGACAGAATTCTGGAAACACCATATATTTT | CASSYRGQNSGNTIYF
- | TRBJ1-1 | - | TRBV27 | TGTGCCAGCAGTTTATCAGCAGGGGCAAACACTGAAGCTTTCTTT | CASSLSAGANTEAFF
TRBD1 | TRBJ2-2 | - | TRBV7-2 | TGTGCCAGCAGCCTCGACAGGGGGAACACCGGGGAGCTGTTTTTT | CASSLDRGNTGELFF
- | TRBJ1-1 | - | TRBV7-9 | TGTGCCAGCAGCTTAGGCACAGGGGAAGCTTTCTTT | CASSLGTGEAFF
TRBD2 | TRBJ2-7 | - | TRBV30 | TGTGCCTGGAGTCGGGCTAGCGGCACCTACGAGCAGTACTTC | CAWSRASGTYEQYF
TRBD2 | TRBJ2-7 | many | TRBV6-1 | TGTGCCAGCATACTAGCGGGTGGGTACGAGCAGTACTTC | CASILAGGYEQYF
TRBD1 | TRBJ2-1 | - | TRBV9 | TGTGCCAGCAGCGTAGTGGGACAGGGGCTCAATGAGCAGTTCTTC | CASSVVGQGLNEQFF
TRBD1 | TRBJ2-7 | once | TRBV4-2 | TGTGCCAGCAGCCAAATATATGGGACAGGGGGTAACGAGCAGTACTTC | CASSQIYGTGGNEQYF
TRBD2 | TRBJ2-7 | - | TRBV29-1 | TGCAGCGTTGTGGAGACTAGCCAGGTTTACGAGCAGTACTTC | CSVVETSQVYEQYF
TRBD1 | TRBJ1-4 | - | TRBV6-5 | TGTGCCAGCAGTTACTCGGGACAGGTTGGCGAAAAACTGTTTTTT | CASSYSGQVGEKLFF
TRBD2 | TRBJ2-7 | - | TRBV28 | TGTGCCAGCAGTTTACTAGCGGGCAGCTCCTACGAGCAGTACTTC | CASSLLAGSSYEQYF
TRBD1 | TRBJ2-7 | - | TRBV5-4 | TGTGCCAGCAGCTTGGGACAGGGAGCCTTCTACGAGCAGTACTTC | CASSLGQGAFYEQYF
TRBD2 | TRBJ2-7 | - | TRBV2 | TGTGCCAGCAGTTTCTCTAGCGGGATCTCCTACGAGCAGTACTTC | CASSFSSGISYEQYF
- | TRBJ2-7 | - | TRBV5-1 | TGCGCCAGCAGCTTAGAGGGTTACGAGCAGTACTTC | CASSLEGYEQYF
- | TRBJ1-2 | - | TRBV5-6 | TGTGCCAGCACCCGAGGCGGCAGGGGCTATGGCTACACCTTC | CASTRGGRGYGYTF
- | TRBJ1-2 | - | TRBV7-8 | TGTGCCAGCAGCTTAGCAGGGCGGGGTCACTATGGCTACACCTTC | CASSLAGRGHYGYTF
TRBD1 | TRBJ2-3 | - | TRBV29-1 | TGCAGCGTTGATCGACAGGGATCGGATACGCAGTATTTT | CSVDRQGSDTQYF
TRBD1 | TRBJ2-2 | few | TRBV7-2 | TGTGCCAGCAGTTGGACAGGGGGGACCGGGGAGCTGTTTTTT | CASSWTGGTGELFF
- | TRBJ1-5 | - | TRBV6-5 | TGTGCCAGCAGTAAGACGGTCGATCAGCCCCAGCATTTT | CASSKTVDQPQHF
- | TRBJ1-4 | - | TRBV27 | TGTGCCAGCAGTCACCCATCGCCAGGGCAAGAGGGAGGGGTCCTCAAACCTAATGAAAAACTGTTTTTT | CASSHPSPGQEGGVLKPNEKLFF